These 10 T cell receptor beta chains share one sample of origin, sequenced in a study of graft-versus-host responses after intestinal transplantation. Antigens for these TCRs are unknown. Clones were read by immunoSEQ multiplex PCR, and TCRdb kept only the in-frame ones, dropping some. The sample records under 100,000 clones, around 93% being singletons. The material was unstimulated CD8+ T cells sorted from spleen or lymph node cells, obtained before transplant. The receptors come from a human donor who was the organ donor for an intestinal transplant.

The rearrangement links TRBV11-2 to TRBJ2-3, with TRBD2 matching 7 bases. The CDR3 totals 15 residues. Unmatched junction bases numbered 5, after V lost 1 base and J lost 4 bases. The germline gives CDR1 SGHAT, CDR2 FQNNGV. The CDR3 reads CASSLVGGIPDTQYF. CDR3 nucleotides: TGTGCCAGCAGCTTAGTGGGGGGGATCCCAGATACGCAGTATTTT.

The chain employs TRBV27 and TRBJ1-2, with TRBD1 as a possible D gene (6 bases). V shed 2 bases and J shed 4 bases, with 29 bases lying between them. Germline assignment: CDR1 MNHEY and CDR2 SMNVEV (reference sequence). This CDR3 has 20 amino acids. The CDR3 is CASSLGPWGGAPSFLYGYTF. The CDR3, as DNA: TGTGCCAGCAGTTTAGGTCCTTGGGGGGGCGCACCAAGCTTCCTCTATGGCTACACCTTC.

In its sample, this clone was seen a few times. Written as DNA, the CDR3 is TGTGCCAGCCTAGGGGACTCTTCCTACGAGCAGTACTTC. It translates to CASLGDSSYEQYF. The chain uses TRBV6-6 and TRBJ2-7; possible D gene TRBD2, 6 bases. In germline, CDR1 is MNHNY, CDR2 SVGAGI (reference sequence). The CDR3 runs to 13 residues. V was cut by 8 bases and J by 1 base, with 12 bases left in between.

This chain connects TRBV7-9 to TRBJ2-3; D may be TRBD2 (5 bases). The CDR3 is 11 amino acids. Trimming took 4 bases from V and 11 from J, leaving 10 bases between them. CDR1 is SEHNR and CDR2 is FQNEAQ in the germline V gene (reference sequence). CDR3 coding DNA: TGTGCCAGCAGCTCCTTCGGGGAGCAGTATTTT. Translated, it gives CASSSFGEQYF.

The chain has TRBV30 and TRBJ2-1; 13 bases agree with TRBD2. This CDR3 has 15 residues. CDR1 GTSNPN and CDR2 SVGIG come from the germline V gene (reference sequence). V was pared by 3 bases and J by 8 bases, with 7 bases of the junction left unmatched. The DNA of the CDR3 is TGTGCCTGGAGGAGGCGGACTAGCGGGGGTTATGAGCAGTTCTTC. Residues: CAWRRRTSGGYEQFF.

V usage is TRBV19 and J usage is TRBJ1-5; 7 bases agree with TRBD1. From germline, CDR1 is LNHDA and CDR2 SQIVND (reference sequence). This CDR3 spans 13 amino acids. The V gene end was trimmed by 7 bases and the J gene end by 2 bases; junction bases not matched to a gene: 2. In DNA, the CDR3 is TGTGCCAGTACAGGGGGTGGCAATCAGCCCCAGCATTTT. Its protein product is CASTGGGNQPQHF.

The V call is TRBV7-3, the J call TRBJ1-2; tentative D call: TRBD1 (5 bases). The ends were cut back, 2 bases at V and 4 bases at J, with 14 bases in the middle. The germline gives CDR1 SGHTA, CDR2 FQGTGA. CDR3 length: 15 residues. CDR3 in amino acids: CASSLLGGSGYGYTF. DNA of the CDR3: TGTGCCAGCAGCTTACTCGGGGGTTCAGGCTATGGCTACACCTTC.

The chain couples TRBV4-1 to TRBJ2-5; no definite D call. Between the trimmed V and J ends, which lost 8 bases and 1 base, there was a span of 17 bases. This CDR3 is built from 15 residues. The germline V gene has CDR1 MGHRA and CDR2 YSYEKL. DNA of the CDR3: TGCGCCAGCGGCAGGTCTGGCTATCTCCAAGAGACCCAGTACTTC. It is translated as CASGRSGYLQETQYF.

This chain joins TRBV28 and TRBJ2-1; 7 bases are shared with TRBD2. Losses at the gene ends were 5 bases for V and 6 bases for J; bases not matched to a gene: 10. Germline values: CDR1 MDHEN, CDR2 SYDVKM. The CDR3 runs 15 residues. CDR3 sequence (DNA): TGTGCCAGCAGTCCGCCGACTAGCAAGGGCAATGAGCAGTTCTTC. Translated: CASSPPTSKGNEQFF.

The genes are TRBV18 and TRBJ1-3; no clear D gene. The germline V gene encodes CDR1 KGHSH and CDR2 LQKENI. V gave up 5 bases and J gave up 0 bases, with 8 bases separating them. This CDR3 is built from 14 residues. This CDR3 is CASSNTHSGNTIYF. The CDR3 DNA is TGTGCCAGCTCAAACACCCACTCTGGAAACACCATATATTTT. Based on the CDR3 plus reference TRBV18 and TRBJ1-3, the full variable domain is NAGVMQNPRHLVRRRGQEARLRCSPMKGHSHVYWYRQLPEEGLKFMVYLQKENIIDESGMPKERFSAEFPKEGPSILRIQQVVRGDSAAYFCASSNTHSGNTIYFGEGSWLTVV.